The following is a TCR beta chain sequence with its context. Its antigen is unidentified. These data originate in a study of monozygotic twins with inflammatory bowel disease. Study-wide results and limits: Added variability in patient repertoires may stem from differing immunosuppressive treatments. Distinction of different T cell subtypes was not possible.

TCRdb reprocessed the 5' RACE reads, with one entry per CDR3 protein and no DNA. The repertoire shows around 450,000 distinct CDR3 sequences; the top ten hold 2% to 2.5%. Input material: blood. This TCR came from a human donor with ulcerative colitis or Crohn's disease, or a healthy co-twin of an affected twin (not recorded which).

The CDR3 reads CSAGGVGITDTQYF. V gene TRBV20-1 combines with J gene TRBJ2-3; TCRdb's D gene call, TRBD1, goes unchecked for lack of DNA. Germline CDR1 is DFQATT and CDR2 is SNEGSKA (reference sequence). This CDR3 spans 14 amino acids.